This note documents a single T cell receptor beta chain sequence. This specimen comes from a study of blood T cell repertoires in COVID-19. Study background: COVID-19 samples, acute and convalescent, were from the United States, Italy and Spain. Sources were T cells, B-cell-depleted T cells, or PBMCs; the material itself was cDNA or gDNA.

This CDR3 is built from 15 residues. Trimming removed 2 bases at V and 6 bases at J, with 11 bases between. Germline V gene data show CDR1 as SEHNR and CDR2 as FQNEAQ (reference sequence). Per the authors' pipeline: Researchers report that nucleated cell counts were estimated from reference gene primer amplification. Here immunoSEQ multiplex PCR was the method, and the copy in TCRdb shows in-frame clones only, minus some. The DNA was the basis for D and trimming; V, J and clone size are from that table. The sample lists about 200,000 clones; 88% were seen once. This receptor was identified in a man between 18 and 29 years old with active or convalescent COVID-19. The chain is built from TRBV7-9 and TRBJ1-6; D is unresolved. The source material was peripheral blood. CDR3 nucleotide sequence: TGTGCCAGCAGCTTATATCGGGGTCTTAATTCACCCCTCCACTTT. Amino acid sequence: CASSLYRGLNSPLHF.